This T cell receptor (beta chain) was captured in a study of cytomegalovirus exposure and HLA in healthy donors. Overall study: In a later analysis, it was reported that the roughly 120 validation repertoires had been produced on the same platform as the 666 repertoires belonging to the first cohort. General observations from the study: TCR sequences were mostly rare, though some public TCRs occurred in many donors. It was reportedly the case that the classifier diagnosed cytomegalovirus status with high specificity and sensitivity.

Concerning this clone itself: Its target is unknown.

The donors were in the approximately 110-subject validation cohort; that cohort was separate from the approximately 700-subject first cohort. CDR3 length: 13 amino acids. Trimming took 8 bases from V and 7 from J, leaving 17 bases between them. Germline CDR1 is SGHAT and CDR2 is FQNNGV. Assay used: immunoSEQ multiplex PCR; TCRdb lists only in-frame clones, some missing. The profile shows about 270,000 clones, 65% to 90% of them singletons. What was sequenced was PBMCs. This TCR was sampled from a woman aged 18-29 years in good health and CMV-seronegative. The J gene is TRBJ1-1, the V gene TRBV11-2; the D is unclear. The CDR3 region has the DNA TGTGCCAGCTACGAGGGCCGGACGGGTGAAGCTTTCTTT. Translating gives CASYEGRTGEAFF.